This T cell receptor beta chain originates from a study of cytomegalovirus exposure and HLA in healthy donors. Study outcomes and limitations: The majority of TCR sequences were rare, yet some public TCRs appeared in many donors. The study flagged some 170 TCR beta chains as cytomegalovirus-associated. CMV serostatus stood as the only immune exposure information on hand.

Vbeta (60) and Jbeta (13) primers were used in the PCR. TCRdb's table, derived via immunoSEQ multiplex PCR, lists solely in-frame clones and lacks some. The sample comprises more than 150,000 clones, about 88% of which are singletons, and about 0.24% rests with the top ten. The CDR3 spans 14 residues. Germline V gene data show CDR1 as SGHDN and CDR2 as FVKESK. V lost 6 bases and J 0 bases, leaving 8 bases between the germline ends. Notes on this clone: What it recognizes is unknown.

Sequencing used PBMCs. The TCR originated in a girl under three years old in good health and CMV-seronegative. V is TRBV14 and J is TRBJ2-2; no clear D gene. CDR3 residues: CASRFYSNTGELFF. As DNA, the CDR3 is TGTGCCAGCAGATTCTACTCGAACACCGGGGAGCTGTTTTTT.